This section outlines one T cell receptor beta chain sequence together with its context. The data are from a study of blood T cell repertoires in COVID-19. Looking at the study overall: Donors in the United States, Italy and Spain gave samples during acute or convalescent COVID-19. PBMCs, B-cell-depleted T cells, or T cells were the source of the cDNA or gDNA that made up the material.

Germline CDR1 and CDR2: SEHNR and FQNEAQ (reference sequence). The trim removed 3 bases at V and 4 bases at J, leaving 7 bases unmatched. This CDR3 spans 15 amino acids. Authors' analysis steps: Scientists estimated how many nucleated cells there were by amplifying reference gene primers. The repertoire was sequenced with immunoSEQ multiplex PCR; TCRdb's copy has only in-frame clones and lacks some. The D gene and trimming were derived from the DNA, and the V and J assignments and clone size from that table. Among tens of thousands of clones listed, approximately 85% were seen once. This sequence was found in a human donor in a cohort sampled during active COVID-19. Sample: peripheral blood. The chain uses TRBV7-9 and TRBJ1-1; TRBD1 aligns across 8 bases. This chain's CDR3 is CASSLTGEYGTEAFF. The CDR3 coding sequence is TGTGCCAGCAGCTTGACAGGGGAATATGGCACTGAAGCTTTCTTT.